Following are 7 T cell receptor beta chains from one sample sequenced in a study of T cell repertoires in cytomegalovirus infection (dated by TCRdb to 2018 to 2020). Sequencing was carried out with an Illumina HiSeq 1500. TCRdb took the public reads, trimmed them with fastp at Q25, ran MiXCR for clone calling and kept in-frame beta chains. Every entry covers one CDR3 protein and lists the most common genes and DNA from its rows. Counted in this sample were around 490,000 distinct CDR3 sequences; about 26% of them appeared once. The top ten clones comprise roughly 13% of the sample. The sample comprised PBMCs. Receptors originate from a human donor in good health (CMV status not recorded). Some clones in this sample may be carry-over from other donors' samples.

V gene TRBV6-6 combines with J gene TRBJ2-7, with TRBD2 as a possible D gene (5 bases). This CDR3 has 13 amino acids. With 2 bases removed from V and 6 bases from J, the gap between germline ends came to 11 bases. Germline lookup yields CDR1 MNHNY and CDR2 SVGAGI (reference sequence). The DNA of the CDR3 is TGTGCCAGCAGTTACACGGGGTGGATCGAGCAGTACTTC. This translates into CASSYTGWIEQYF.

This clonotype turned up a few times. The V gene is TRBV7-6, the J gene TRBJ2-3, with TRBD2 matching over 7 bases. This CDR3 contains 16 residues. With V trimmed by 5 bases and J by 4 bases, 12 bases remained unmatched. In germline, CDR1 is SGHVS, CDR2 FNYEAQ. The CDR3 sequence: CASSERWREIADTQYF. CDR3 DNA: TGTGCCAGCAGCGAGCGCTGGCGGGAGATTGCAGATACGCAGTATTTT.

Ten or more counts support this clonotype. The V gene is TRBV7-2, the J gene TRBJ2-7; D might be TRBD2 (6 bases). There are 14 residues in the CDR3. Trimming removed 5 bases from V and 3 bases from J, with 14 bases in between. Germline V lookup: CDR1 SGHTA, CDR2 FQGNSA. The CDR3 DNA sequence: TGTGCCAGCAGCCCGGCGGCTAGCGTCTACGAGCAGTACTTC. This translates into CASSPAASVYEQYF. Full variable domain (missing parts from reference TRBV7-2 and TRBJ2-7): GAGVSQSPSNKVTEKGKDVELRCDPISGHTALYWYRQSLGQGLEFLIYFQGNSAPDKSGLPSDRFSAERTGGSVSTLTIQRTQQEDSAVYLCASSPAASVYEQYFGPGTRLTVT.

This clonotype was counted a single time. The J gene is TRBJ2-2, the V gene TRBV10-3; 14 nucleotides match TRBD2. Looked up from germline, CDR1 is ENHRY and CDR2 is SYGVKD. The CDR3 covers 15 residues. J lost 7 bases, V lost 10 bases, and 8 bases had no gene match. CDR3 protein: CATTGLAGVNGELFF. The DNA for the CDR3 is TGTGCCACCACGGGACTAGCGGGAGTTAACGGGGAGCTGTTTTTT.

The chain is built from TRBV19 and TRBJ1-1; D unclear. Germline V gene sequence: CDR1 LNHDA, CDR2 SQIVND (reference sequence). The CDR3 contains 13 residues. Trimming took 9 bases from V and 6 from J, leaving 17 bases between them. This CDR3 is CASIDGSRAEAFF. In DNA, the CDR3 is TGTGCCAGCATAGACGGCTCTCGGGCTGAAGCTTTCTTT. The complete variable domain, with remaining parts taken from reference TRBV19 and TRBJ1-1, reads DGGITQSPKYLFRKEGQNVTLSCEQNLNHDAMYWYRQDPGQGLRLIYYSQIVNDFQKGDIAEGYSVSREKKESFPLTVTSAQKNPTAFYLCASIDGSRAEAFFGQGTRLTVV.

The chain has TRBV9 and TRBJ2-3; 11 nucleotides match TRBD2. This CDR3 has 17 residues. V shed 4 bases, J shed 4 bases, and the junction held 11 bases outside the gene matches. The germline V gene encodes CDR1 SGDLS and CDR2 YYNGEE. For the CDR3, the DNA is TGTGCCAGCAGCCCACGACTAGCGGGAAGGGGGGCAGATACGCAGTATTTT. Its protein is CASSPRLAGRGADTQYF.

V gene TRBV10-3 combines with J gene TRBJ1-2; D unclear. The germline V gene has CDR1 ENHRY and CDR2 SYGVKD. Trimming removed 3 bases at V and 0 bases at J, with 5 bases between. The CDR3 consists of 13 residues. As DNA, the CDR3 is TGTGCCATCAGTGAATACGCTAACTATGGCTACACCTTC. Translation gives CAISEYANYGYTF.